The 7 T cell receptor beta chains below were found in one sample sequenced in a study of blood T cell repertoires in COVID-19. Here immunoSEQ multiplex PCR was the method, and the copy in TCRdb shows in-frame clones only, minus some. The sample lists 55,000 to 70,000 clones, 79% occurring once. Material: peripheral blood. Source of these receptors: a man aged 55 to 70 with acute or convalescent COVID-19.

The chain couples TRBV30 to TRBJ2-5; 7 positions agree with TRBD2. The CDR3 loop spans 13 amino acids. The germline gives CDR1 GTSNPN, CDR2 SVGIG (reference sequence). Losses at the gene ends were 4 bases for V and 2 bases for J; bases not matched to a gene: 4. The CDR3 nucleotides read TGTGCCTGGATAGGAGCGGGACAAGAGACCCAGTACTTC. This encodes CAWIGAGQETQYF.

V usage is TRBV5-1 and J usage is TRBJ1-2, with 9 bases aligning to TRBD1. Germline values: CDR1 SGHRS, CDR2 YFSETQ. V shed 4 bases, J shed 8 bases, and the junction held 12 bases outside the gene matches. The CDR3 is 15 residues long. This CDR3 reads CASSRGQGWDGGYTF. For the CDR3, the DNA is TGCGCCAGCAGCCGTGGACAGGGGTGGGATGGAGGCTACACCTTC.

This clone was picked up a small number of times. V and J are TRBV12-3 or TRBV12-4 and TRBJ1-1; D ambiguous. The CDR3 loop spans 13 amino acids. Trimming removed 3 bases at V and 10 bases at J, with 15 bases between. CDR3 sequence: CASSLYLGQAAFF. CDR3 bases: TGTGCCAGCAGTTTGTATCTGGGCCAAGCAGCTTTCTTT.

CDR3 region: CASSVAPGTGYYGYTF. In DNA, the CDR3 is TGTGCCAGCAGCGTAGCTCCCGGGACAGGGTACTATGGCTACACCTTC. The J gene is TRBJ1-2, the V gene TRBV9; 9 bases fit TRBD1. CDR1 SGDLS and CDR2 YYNGEE come from the germline V gene. CDR3 length equals 16 residues. V dropped 0 bases and J dropped 3; count of bases not matched to a gene: 6.

This sequence joins TRBV5-4 and TRBJ2-3; possibly TRBD1 for D (5 bases). Trimming removed 4 bases at V and 1 base at J, with 16 bases between. Germline CDR1 reads SGHNT; CDR2 reads YYREEE (reference sequence). The length of the CDR3 is 16 residues. The CDR3 DNA sequence: TGTGCCAGCAGCCCGAAAGGTCTAGGGGGCACAGATACGCAGTATTTT. It is translated as CASSPKGLGGTDTQYF.

The rearrangement joins TRBV5-4 to TRBJ2-5, with a weak D call TRBD1 (6 bases). V was cut by 4 bases and J by 5 bases, with 12 bases left in between. CDR1 SGHNT and CDR2 YYREEE come from the germline V gene (reference sequence). The CDR3 is 13 amino acids. The CDR3 DNA reads TGTGCCAGCAGCATAACAGGGATGGAGACCCAGTACTTC. This gives the protein CASSITGMETQYF. The whole variable domain, filled in from reference TRBV5-4 and TRBJ2-5, reads ETGVTQSPTHLIKTRGQQVTLRCSSQSGHNTVSWYQQALGQGPQFIFQYYREEENGRGNFPPRFSGLQFPNYSSELNVNALELDDSALYLCASSITGMETQYFGPGTRLLVL.

This clone was recorded once. This CDR3 reads CASSWGGGQFGGYTF. CDR3 coding DNA: TGCGCCAGCAGCTGGGGCGGGGGGCAGTTTGGCGGCTACACCTTC. This chain links TRBV5-1 with TRBJ1-2, with D maybe TRBD1 (6 bases). Deletions cut 3 bases from V and 8 bases from J, with 20 bases between. The CDR3 is 15 amino acids. Germline V lookup: CDR1 SGHRS, CDR2 YFSETQ.